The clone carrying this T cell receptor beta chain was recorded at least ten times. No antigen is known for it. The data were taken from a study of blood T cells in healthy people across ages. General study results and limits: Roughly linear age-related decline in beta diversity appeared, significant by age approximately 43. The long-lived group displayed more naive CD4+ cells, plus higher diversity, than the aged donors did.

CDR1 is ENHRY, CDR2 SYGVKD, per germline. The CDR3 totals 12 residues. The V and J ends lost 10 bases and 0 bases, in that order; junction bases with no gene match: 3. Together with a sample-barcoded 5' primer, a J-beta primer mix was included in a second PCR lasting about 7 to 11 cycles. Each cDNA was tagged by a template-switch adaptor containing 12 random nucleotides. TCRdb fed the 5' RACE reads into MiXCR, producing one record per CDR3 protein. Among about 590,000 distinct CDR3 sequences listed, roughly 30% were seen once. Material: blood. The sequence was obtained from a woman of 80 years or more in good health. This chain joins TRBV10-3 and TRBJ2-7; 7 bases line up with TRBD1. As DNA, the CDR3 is TGTGCCACGCGACAGGGCTCCTACGAGCAGTACTTC. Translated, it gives CATRQGSYEQYF.